A single sample is the source of the 29 T cell receptor beta chains below, sequenced in a study of blood T cells in healthy people across ages. Then a second PCR, running roughly 6 to 11 cycles, was carried out with a sample-barcoded 5' primer and a J-beta primer mix. MiXCR was run by TCRdb on the 5' RACE reads, yielding one entry per CDR3 protein. Altogether about 930,000 distinct CDR3 sequences are present, 25% to 30% being singletons, with the ten largest covering roughly a tenth. The sample was also linked to a second study, of T cells of mothers and their children.

Sequencing was carried out using blood. These receptors were collected from a woman aged 40-49 years in good health.

On this clonotype: Being one base from a much bigger clone, this may be a read error. The V and J genes are TRBV7-7 and TRBJ2-7; D is possibly TRBD2 (6 bases). The DNA end is a closer match to TRBJ2-5, so the J assignment may be wrong. The germline CDR1 and CDR2 sequences are SSHAT and FNYEAQ (reference sequence). CDR3 length equals 17 residues. The DNA of the CDR3 is TGTGCTAGCAGCTTAGAGCCGGGCGGGGTAGTTTCCGAGACCCAGTACTTC. It codes for CASSLEPGGVVSETQYF.

This clonotype was detected only a few times. The chain combines TRBV27 with TRBJ2-1; D gene ambiguous. Between the trimmed V and J ends, which lost 2 bases and 4 bases, there was a span of 12 bases. The CDR3 spans 15 residues. CDR1 and CDR2 from the germline V gene are MNHEY and SMNVEV (reference sequence). The CDR3 reads CASSLKPDPYNEQFF. CDR3 nucleotides: TGTGCCAGCAGTTTAAAGCCAGACCCTTACAATGAGCAGTTCTTC.

The rearrangement joins TRBV7-2 to TRBJ2-3, with 9 bases identical to TRBD2. The CDR3 consists of 14 residues. V lost 4 bases, J lost 4 bases, and 3 bases stayed unmatched. Germline V gene data show CDR1 as SGHTA and CDR2 as FQGNSA. The CDR3 DNA is TGTGCCAGCAGCTCCTCTAGCGGGGCAGATACGCAGTATTTT. Translation gives CASSSSSGADTQYF.

This clonotype was detected only a few times. V and J are TRBV2 and TRBJ2-1; D is possibly TRBD2 (6 bases). V lost 4 bases and J 6 bases, leaving 13 bases between the germline ends. Germline loops: CDR1 SNHLY, CDR2 FYNNEI. There are 14 residues in the CDR3. The CDR3 sequence is CASSGAGSTNEQFF. The CDR3 nucleotides read TGTGCCAGCAGTGGAGCGGGCAGCACCAATGAGCAGTTCTTC.

This clonotype was detected ten times or more. An end of the junction does not agree with germline; a read error may underlie this. V gene TRBV7-2 combines with J gene TRBJ2-1; TRBD1 agrees at 10 bases. Germline values: CDR1 SGHTA, CDR2 FQGNSA. CDR3 size: 15 residues. This chain's CDR3 is CASSLTGQGYNEQFF. CDR3 sequence (DNA): TGCGCCAGCAGCCTTACGGGACAGGGGTACAATGAGCAGTTCTTC.

The chain joins TRBV2 to TRBJ1-5; D is undetermined. The CDR3 length is 13 residues. CDR1 and CDR2 (germline): SNHLY, FYNNEI. The V and J ends lost 6 bases and 4 bases respectively, with 10 bases between them. The CDR3 DNA reads as TGTGCCAGCAGGGTAGGGATTAATCAGCCCCAGCATTTT. Translation gives CASRVGINQPQHF. Full variable domain (remainder filled in from reference TRBV2 and TRBJ1-5): EPEVTQTPSHQVTQMGQEVILRCVPISNHLYFYWYRQILGQKVEFLVSFYNNEISEKSEIFDDQFSVERPDGSNFTLKIRSTKLEDSAMYFCASRVGINQPQHFGDGTRLSIL.

The chain links TRBV7-9 to TRBJ1-2; unclear D gene. V dropped 10 bases and J dropped 8 bases, with 8 bases sitting between them. Germline CDR1 reads SEHNR; CDR2 reads FQNEAQ (reference sequence). CDR3 length equals 9 residues. The CDR3 protein is CATGVGYTF. The CDR3 DNA sequence: TGTGCCACCGGAGTGGGCTACACCTTC.

This clonotype occurred many times. The chain joins TRBV5-1 to TRBJ2-7; TRBD1 agrees at 7 bases. Germline V lookup: CDR1 SGHRS, CDR2 YFSETQ. Germline trimming cut 2 bases from V and 6 bases from J; bases unmatched to any gene: 5. There are 13 residues in the CDR3. CDR3 in amino acids: CASSFEQGSEQYF. The CDR3 DNA sequence: TGCGCCAGCAGCTTTGAACAGGGGAGCGAGCAGTACTTC.

The V and J genes are TRBV6-5 and TRBJ2-5; no clear D. The DNA matches TRBJ2-7 better at its end, which makes the J call doubtful. CDR3 size: 15 residues. Germline CDR1 is MNHEY and CDR2 is SVGAGI. CDR3 in amino acids: CASSPRGIDLSEQYF. In DNA, the CDR3 is TGTGCCAGCAGTCCCCGAGGCATCGATCTCTCCGAGCAGTACTTC.

This clonotype has just a few counts. The rearrangement joins TRBV7-9 to TRBJ1-1; D gene unclear. Trimming left V 0 bases short and J 4 bases short, with 12 bases between. The germline gives CDR1 SEHNR, CDR2 FQNEAQ (reference sequence). The CDR3 is 15 amino acids. The CDR3 bases are TGTGCCAGCAGCTTAGCTGCAAGGTTGGGCACTGAAGCTTTCTTT. Translated: CASSLAARLGTEAFF.

At least ten counts were recorded for this clonotype. The chain combines TRBV28 with TRBJ2-1; D may be TRBD1 or TRBD2 (6 bases each). CDR1 and CDR2 (germline): MDHEN, SYDVKM. The CDR3 sequence is 14 residues long. The CDR3 reads CATEGDASPNEQFF. CDR3 bases: TGTGCTACGGAGGGGGATGCATCCCCCAATGAGCAGTTCTTC.

The chain joins TRBV29-1 to TRBJ2-5, with 10 positions matching TRBD1. V lost 6 bases, J lost 5 bases, and 9 bases stayed unmatched. The germline V gene encodes CDR1 SQVTM and CDR2 ANQGSEA. CDR3 size: 14 residues. The CDR3 sequence is CSVGQGSGAETQYF. CDR3 nucleotides: TGCAGCGTGGGACAGGGGTCCGGAGCGGAGACCCAGTACTTC.

About this clonotype: The CDR3 end shows no conserved phenylalanine or tryptophan, and so a read error is likely. The chain joins TRBV7-9 to TRBJ1-5; tentatively, D is TRBD1 (6 bases). This CDR3 comprises 16 residues. Germline V gene lookup returns CDR1 SEHNR and CDR2 FQNEAQ (reference sequence). V was shortened by 5 bases and J by 0 bases, with 14 bases between the two germline ends. CDR3 sequence reads: CASSTETGSSNQPQHC. In DNA form, the CDR3 reads TGTGCCAGCAGCACAGAGACAGGATCTAGCAATCAGCCCCAGCATTGT.

This sequence joins TRBV2 and TRBJ1-2; possible D gene TRBD1, 5 bases. The ends were cut back, 3 bases at V and 0 bases at J, with 11 bases in the middle. The germline CDR1 and CDR2 sequences are SNHLY and FYNNEI. The CDR3 is 15 amino acids. This CDR3 reads CASSDAGRANYGYTF. The DNA of the CDR3 is TGTGCCAGCAGTGATGCAGGGAGGGCTAACTATGGCTACACCTTC.

Many counts were recorded for this clonotype. This rearrangement joins TRBV20-1 to TRBJ1-6; D is possibly TRBD1 (5 bases). Trimming left V 0 bases short and J 3 bases short, with 15 bases between. Germline CDR1 reads DFQATT; CDR2 reads SNEGSKA (reference sequence). The CDR3 is made up of 17 amino acids. CDR3 bases: TGCAGTGCTAGAGACCAGGGTCACGGGATCTATAATTCACCCCTCCACTTT. Its protein product is CSARDQGHGIYNSPLHF.

This clonotype was seen at least ten times. This chain connects TRBV4-2 to TRBJ2-7; 7 bases map to TRBD2. Germline trimming cut 3 bases from V and 4 bases from J; bases unmatched to any gene: 3. The CDR3 is 13 amino acids. From germline, CDR1 is LGHNA and CDR2 YNFKEQ. For the CDR3, the DNA is TGTGCCAGCAGCCATAACGGGGGGTACGAGCAGTACTTC. This translates into CASSHNGGYEQYF.

A few counts support this clonotype. V and J are TRBV14 and TRBJ2-7; 11 nucleotides line up with TRBD2. The CDR3 has 19 amino acids. Germline CDR1 SGHDN, CDR2 FVKESK. The ends lost 2 bases at V and 1 base at J; junction bases unmatched: 13. Written as DNA, the CDR3 is TGTGCCAGCAGCCAACCCCAGTTAGGCCCTAGCGGGGGGTCCTACGAGCAGTACTTC. This translates into CASSQPQLGPSGGSYEQYF.

The sample holds a few counts of this clonotype. The chain uses TRBV7-8 and TRBJ2-1; TRBD2 matches at 7 bases. Germline CDR1 is SGHVS and CDR2 is FQNEAQ. The CDR3 covers 15 residues. V was pared by 5 bases and J by 4 bases, with 8 bases of the junction left unmatched. This CDR3 is CASSHTSATYNEQFF. The CDR3 coding sequence is TGTGCCAGCAGCCATACTAGCGCCACATACAATGAGCAGTTCTTC.

As regards this clonotype: A clone one base away is much larger, so this may be a read error. This chain joins TRBV20-1 and TRBJ1-1, with 9 nucleotides matching TRBD1. This CDR3 region has 15 residues. Germline CDR1 is DFQATT and CDR2 is SNEGSKA (reference sequence). V was pared by 1 base and J by 6 bases, with 9 bases of the junction left unmatched. This CDR3 is CSARAQQGAQAEAFF. The CDR3, as DNA: TGCAGTGCTAGAGCCCAACAGGGGGCGCAGGCTGAAGCTTTCTTT.

This clonotype was counted a few times. The V and J genes are TRBV6-2 or TRBV6-3 and TRBJ2-7; 9 nucleotides line up with TRBD1. The germline V gene encodes CDR1 MNHEY and CDR2 SVGEGT. J gave up 2 bases and V 7 bases, and 6 bases lay outside the gene matches. The CDR3 length is 14 residues. In DNA form, the CDR3 reads TGTGCCAGCACCAGGACAGGGGCCACCTACGAGCAGTACTTC. Its translation is CASTRTGATYEQYF.

V and J are TRBV3-1 and TRBJ2-6; D not resolved. The length of the CDR3 is 18 residues. CDR1 and CDR2 (germline): LGHDT, YNNKEL (reference sequence). V gave up 1 base and J gave up 0 bases, with 13 bases separating them. In nucleotides, the CDR3 is TGTGCCAGCAGCCAAGTGTCGAACAGTCCCTCTGGGGCCAACGTCCTGACTTTC. This sequence encodes CASSQVSNSPSGANVLTF.

The rearrangement links TRBV5-1 to TRBJ2-3; D unclear. V lost 2 bases, J lost 0 bases, and 13 bases lay in between. CDR1 and CDR2 from the germline V gene are SGHRS and YFSETQ. This CDR3 is 16 amino acids long. The chain's CDR3 is CASSFFGPSSTDTQYF. Here the CDR3 DNA reads TGCGCCAGCAGCTTTTTCGGGCCGTCTAGCACAGATACGCAGTATTTT.

About this clonotype: The missing conserved phenylalanine or tryptophan at the end of this CDR3 makes a read error likely. The limits of the CDR3 on the DNA are not certain, so only TCRdb's listed CDR3 is given. The rearrangement joins TRBV28 to TRBJ2-3; the listed D gene, TRBD1, was not tested against the DNA. The CDR3 length equals 16 residues, ends included. Looked up from germline, CDR1 is MDHEN and CDR2 is SYDVKM. The CDR3 loop reads CASSLDPLASTDTQYV.

The chain couples TRBV20-1 to TRBJ1-2; D might be TRBD1 (5 bases). The CDR3 totals 13 residues. V lost 0 bases and J 4 bases, leaving 9 bases between the germline ends. Germline values: CDR1 DFQATT, CDR2 SNEGSKA (reference sequence). The CDR3 DNA sequence: TGCAGTGCTAGAGAGAGGGACGGCTATGGCTACACCTTC. Translated, it gives CSARERDGYGYTF.

The rearrangement uses TRBV10-3 and TRBJ2-5; no clear D gene. The CDR3 totals 13 residues. V was trimmed by 4 bases and J by 1 base, leaving 7 bases between them. The V gene's germline CDR1 is ENHRY and CDR2 SYGVKD. CDR3 DNA: TGTGCCATCAGTGTCTTGGTCCAAGAGACCCAGTACTTC. Translated, it gives CAISVLVQETQYF.

This clonotype was recorded at least ten times. The gene calls are TRBV4-1 and TRBJ2-7; a possible D gene is TRBD2 (7 bases). The V end was cut by 0 bases, the J end by 4 bases, with 13 bases between. The CDR3 is 15 amino acids. Germline V gene data show CDR1 as MGHRA and CDR2 as YSYEKL. CDR3 DNA sequence: TGCGCCAGCAGCCAAGATCCGGGGGGCGGGTACGAGCAGTACTTC. This encodes CASSQDPGGGYEQYF.

This clonotype was seen many times. The rearrangement joins TRBV10-3 to TRBJ2-7; maybe TRBD2 (7 bases). CDR1 and CDR2 (germline): ENHRY, SYGVKD. The germline V and J ends were trimmed by 7 bases and 5 bases, with 12 bases remaining between them. The CDR3 extends over 12 amino acids. The CDR3 DNA follows: TGTGCCATCAAGGGGGGGGACCACGAGCAGTACTTC. Protein product: CAIKGGDHEQYF.

Here the CDR3 reads CSVRSSGQGTGTDTQYF. As DNA, the CDR3 is TGCAGCGTTCGATCCTCGGGACAGGGGACGGGGACAGATACGCAGTATTTT. V usage is TRBV29-1 and J usage is TRBJ2-3, with 10 bases that match TRBD1. The CDR3 sequence is 17 residues long. V dropped 5 bases and J dropped 3; count of bases not matched to a gene: 14. Germline V gene lookup returns CDR1 SQVTM and CDR2 ANQGSEA.

This clonotype was counted at least ten times. V is TRBV12-3 or TRBV12-4 and J is TRBJ1-2; the D gene is possibly TRBD1 (6 bases). The CDR3 spans 14 residues. The V end lost 5 bases, the J end lost 4 bases, and 14 bases lay between the germline ends. The CDR3, as DNA: TGTGCCAGCAGTGGGGACATTGCGGGCTATGGCTACACCTTC. It codes for CASSGDIAGYGYTF.